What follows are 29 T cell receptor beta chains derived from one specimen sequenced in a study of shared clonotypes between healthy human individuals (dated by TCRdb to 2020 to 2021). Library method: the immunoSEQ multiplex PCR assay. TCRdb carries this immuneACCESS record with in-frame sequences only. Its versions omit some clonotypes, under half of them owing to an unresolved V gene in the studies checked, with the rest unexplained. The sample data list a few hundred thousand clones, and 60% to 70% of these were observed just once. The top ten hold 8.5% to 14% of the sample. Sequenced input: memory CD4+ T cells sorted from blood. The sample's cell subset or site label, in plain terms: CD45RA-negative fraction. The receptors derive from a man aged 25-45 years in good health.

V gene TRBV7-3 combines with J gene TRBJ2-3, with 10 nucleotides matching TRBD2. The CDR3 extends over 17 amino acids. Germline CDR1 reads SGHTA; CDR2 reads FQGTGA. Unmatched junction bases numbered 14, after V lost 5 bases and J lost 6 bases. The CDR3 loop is CASSAGWLAGVLDTQYF. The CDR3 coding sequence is TGTGCCAGCAGCGCGGGGTGGCTAGCGGGAGTTTTGGATACGCAGTATTTT.

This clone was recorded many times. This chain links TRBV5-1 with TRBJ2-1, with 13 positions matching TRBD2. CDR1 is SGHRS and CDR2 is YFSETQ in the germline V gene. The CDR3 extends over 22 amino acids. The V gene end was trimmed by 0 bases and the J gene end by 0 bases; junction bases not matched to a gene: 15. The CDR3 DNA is TGCGCCAGCAGCTTGGACGCAAGGACTAGCGGGAGCGGGTTAGTCTCCTACAATGAGCAGTTCTTC. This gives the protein CASSLDARTSGSGLVSYNEQFF.

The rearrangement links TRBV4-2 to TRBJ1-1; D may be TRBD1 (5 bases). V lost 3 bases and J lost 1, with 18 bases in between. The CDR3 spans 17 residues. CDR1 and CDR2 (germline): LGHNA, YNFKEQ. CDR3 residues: CASSQGSGGKKNTEAFF. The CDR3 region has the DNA TGTGCCAGCAGCCAGGGCTCGGGGGGTAAGAAGAACACTGAAGCTTTCTTT.

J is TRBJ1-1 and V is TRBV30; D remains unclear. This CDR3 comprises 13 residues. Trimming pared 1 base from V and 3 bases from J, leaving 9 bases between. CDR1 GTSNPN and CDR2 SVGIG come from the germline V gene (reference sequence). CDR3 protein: CAWSERYDTEAFF. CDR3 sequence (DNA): TGTGCCTGGAGTGAGAGATACGACACTGAAGCTTTCTTT.

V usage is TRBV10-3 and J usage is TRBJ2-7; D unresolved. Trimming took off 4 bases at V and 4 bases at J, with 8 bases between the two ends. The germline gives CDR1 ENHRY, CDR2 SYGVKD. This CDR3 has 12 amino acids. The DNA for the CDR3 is TGTGCCATCAGTGGGGGTGGGTACGAGCAGTACTTC. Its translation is CAISGGGYEQYF.

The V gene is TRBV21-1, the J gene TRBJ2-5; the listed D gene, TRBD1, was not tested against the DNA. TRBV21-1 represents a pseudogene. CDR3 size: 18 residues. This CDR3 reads CASSKVVVGDRGEETQYF. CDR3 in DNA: TGTGCCAGCAGCAAAGTGGTTGTCGGGGACAGGGGGGAAGAGACCCAGTACTTC.

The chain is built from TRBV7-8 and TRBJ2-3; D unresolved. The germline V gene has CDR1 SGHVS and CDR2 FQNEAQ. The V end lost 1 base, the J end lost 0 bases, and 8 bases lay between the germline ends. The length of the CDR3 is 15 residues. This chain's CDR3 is CASSLGESSTDTQYF. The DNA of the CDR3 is TGTGCCAGCAGCTTAGGGGAATCTAGCACAGATACGCAGTATTTT.

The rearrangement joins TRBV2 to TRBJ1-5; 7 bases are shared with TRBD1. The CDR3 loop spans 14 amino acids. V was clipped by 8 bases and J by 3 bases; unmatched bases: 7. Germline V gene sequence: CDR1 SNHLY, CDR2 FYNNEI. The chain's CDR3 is CASASDRVNQPQHF. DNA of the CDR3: TGTGCCAGCGCCTCCGACAGGGTCAATCAGCCCCAGCATTTT. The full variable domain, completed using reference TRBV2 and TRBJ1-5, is EPEVTQTPSHQVTQMGQEVILRCVPISNHLYFYWYRQILGQKVEFLVSFYNNEISEKSEIFDDQFSVERPDGSNFTLKIRSTKLEDSAMYFCASASDRVNQPQHFGDGTRLSIL.

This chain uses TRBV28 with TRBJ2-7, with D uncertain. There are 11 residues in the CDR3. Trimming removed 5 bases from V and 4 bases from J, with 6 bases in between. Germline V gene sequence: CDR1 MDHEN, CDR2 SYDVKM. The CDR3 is CASSGFYEQYF. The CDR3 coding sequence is TGTGCCAGCAGTGGATTTTACGAGCAGTACTTC.

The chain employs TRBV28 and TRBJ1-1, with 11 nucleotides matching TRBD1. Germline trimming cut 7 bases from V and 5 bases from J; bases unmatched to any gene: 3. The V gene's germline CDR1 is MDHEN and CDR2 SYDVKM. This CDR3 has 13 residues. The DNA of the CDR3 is TGTGCCAGCACCGGGACAGGGGGGACTGAAGCTTTCTTT. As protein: CASTGTGGTEAFF.

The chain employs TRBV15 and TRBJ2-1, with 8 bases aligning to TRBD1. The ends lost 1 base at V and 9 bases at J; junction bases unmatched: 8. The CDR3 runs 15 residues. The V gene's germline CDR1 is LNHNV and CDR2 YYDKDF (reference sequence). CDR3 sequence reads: CATSRVDRGNSEQFF. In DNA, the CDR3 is TGTGCCACCAGCAGAGTCGACAGGGGTAATTCTGAGCAGTTCTTC.

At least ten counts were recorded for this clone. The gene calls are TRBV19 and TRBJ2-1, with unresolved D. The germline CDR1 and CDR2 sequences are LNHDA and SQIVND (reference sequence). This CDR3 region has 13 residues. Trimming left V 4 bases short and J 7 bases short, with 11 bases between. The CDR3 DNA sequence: TGTGCCAGTAGTAACGTACTCGGGAATGAGCAGTTCTTC. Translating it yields CASSNVLGNEQFF.

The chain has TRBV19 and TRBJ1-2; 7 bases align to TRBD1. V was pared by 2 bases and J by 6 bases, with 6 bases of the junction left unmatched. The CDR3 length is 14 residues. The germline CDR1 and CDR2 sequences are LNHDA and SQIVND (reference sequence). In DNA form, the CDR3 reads TGTGCCAGTAGTATACCGGGACAGATTAATGGCTACACCTTC. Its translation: CASSIPGQINGYTF.

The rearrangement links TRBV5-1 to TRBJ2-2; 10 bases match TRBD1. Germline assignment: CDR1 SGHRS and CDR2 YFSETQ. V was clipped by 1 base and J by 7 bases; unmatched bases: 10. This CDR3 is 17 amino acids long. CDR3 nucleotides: TGCGCCAGCAGCTTGCCGACAGGGGGCACCCCCCGCGGGGAGCTGTTTTTT. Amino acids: CASSLPTGGTPRGELFF. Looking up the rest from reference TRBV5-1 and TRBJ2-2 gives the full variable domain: KAGVTQTPRYLIKTRGQQVTLSCSPISGHRSVSWYQQTPGQGLQFLFEYFSETQRNKGNFPGRFSGRQFSNSRSEMNVSTLELGDSALYLCASSLPTGGTPRGELFFGEGSRLTVL.

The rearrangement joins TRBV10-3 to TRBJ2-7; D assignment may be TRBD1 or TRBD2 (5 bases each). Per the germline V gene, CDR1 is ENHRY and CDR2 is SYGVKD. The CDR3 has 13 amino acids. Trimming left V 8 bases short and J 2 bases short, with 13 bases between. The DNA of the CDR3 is TGTGCCATCGGGACCTACTCGACCTACGAGCAGTACTTC. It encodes CAIGTYSTYEQYF.

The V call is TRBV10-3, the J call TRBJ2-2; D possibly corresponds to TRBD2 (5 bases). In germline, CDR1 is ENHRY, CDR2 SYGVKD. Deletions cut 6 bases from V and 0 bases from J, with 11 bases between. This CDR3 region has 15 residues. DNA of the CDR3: TGTGCCATCAGCAAGGACTTCACGAACACCGGGGAGCTGTTTTTT. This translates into CAISKDFTNTGELFF.

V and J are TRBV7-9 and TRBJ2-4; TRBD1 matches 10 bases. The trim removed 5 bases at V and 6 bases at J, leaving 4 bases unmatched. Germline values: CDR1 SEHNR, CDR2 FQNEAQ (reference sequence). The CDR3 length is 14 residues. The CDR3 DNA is TGTGCCAGCAGCCCGGGACAGGGGTCAAACATTCAGTACTTC. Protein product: CASSPGQGSNIQYF.

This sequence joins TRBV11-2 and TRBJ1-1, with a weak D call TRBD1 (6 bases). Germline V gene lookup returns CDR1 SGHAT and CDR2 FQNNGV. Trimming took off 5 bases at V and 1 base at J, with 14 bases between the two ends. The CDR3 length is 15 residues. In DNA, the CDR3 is TGTGCCAGCAGCCCCCCGCAGGGGCAGAACACTGAAGCTTTCTTT. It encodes CASSPPQGQNTEAFF.

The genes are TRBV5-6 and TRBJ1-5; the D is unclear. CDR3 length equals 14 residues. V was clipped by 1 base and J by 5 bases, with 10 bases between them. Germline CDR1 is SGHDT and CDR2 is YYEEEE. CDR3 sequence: CASSLRGPDQPQHF. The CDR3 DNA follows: TGTGCCAGCAGCTTGCGAGGGCCGGATCAGCCCCAGCATTTT.

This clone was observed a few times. The DNA for the CDR3 is TGTGCCAGCAGCGTAGCTTGGGACTCATCCTACGAGCAGTACTTC. This encodes CASSVAWDSSYEQYF. This chain links TRBV9 with TRBJ2-7; D may be TRBD2 (6 bases). Per the germline V gene, CDR1 is SGDLS and CDR2 is YYNGEE. V shed 0 bases and J shed 1 base, with 11 bases lying between them. The CDR3 spans 15 residues.

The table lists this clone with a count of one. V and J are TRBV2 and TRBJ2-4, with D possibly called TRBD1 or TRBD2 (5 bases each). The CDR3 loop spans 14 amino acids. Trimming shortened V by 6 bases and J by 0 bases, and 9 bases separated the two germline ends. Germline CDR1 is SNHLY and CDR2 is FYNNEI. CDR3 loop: CASRAGTAKNIQYF. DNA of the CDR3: TGTGCCAGCAGGGCCGGGACAGCCAAAAACATTCAGTACTTC.

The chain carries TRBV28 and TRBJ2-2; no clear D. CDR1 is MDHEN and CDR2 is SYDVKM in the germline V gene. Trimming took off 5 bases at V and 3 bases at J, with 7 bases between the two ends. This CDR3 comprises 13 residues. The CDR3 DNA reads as TGTGCCAGCAGTCCCGTTCACACCGGGGAGCTGTTTTTT. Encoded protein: CASSPVHTGELFF.

In DNA, the CDR3 is TGTGCCAGCAGCTTAACCCAGGGGTCCGGGGAGCTGTTTTTT. The encoded protein is CASSLTQGSGELFF. The gene calls are TRBV7-3 and TRBJ2-2; D might be TRBD1 (6 bases). With 0 bases removed from V and 6 bases from J, the gap between germline ends came to 8 bases. Germline CDR1 reads SGHTA; CDR2 reads FQGTGA. CDR3 size: 14 residues.

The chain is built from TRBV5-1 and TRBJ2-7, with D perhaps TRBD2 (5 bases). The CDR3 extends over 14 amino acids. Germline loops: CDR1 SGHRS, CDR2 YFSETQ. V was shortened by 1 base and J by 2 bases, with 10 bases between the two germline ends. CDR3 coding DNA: TGCGCCAGCAGCTTGTCCCGGGATGCCTACGAGCAGTACTTC. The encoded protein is CASSLSRDAYEQYF.

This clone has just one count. DNA of the CDR3: TGTGCCAGCGGCAGCGGACAGCAAGAGACCCAGTACTTC. The encoded protein is CASGSGQQETQYF. The chain has TRBV2 and TRBJ2-5; weak D call: TRBD1 (6 bases). V was shortened by 8 bases and J by 2 bases, with 12 bases between the two germline ends. Germline V gene data show CDR1 as SNHLY and CDR2 as FYNNEI. The CDR3 totals 13 residues.

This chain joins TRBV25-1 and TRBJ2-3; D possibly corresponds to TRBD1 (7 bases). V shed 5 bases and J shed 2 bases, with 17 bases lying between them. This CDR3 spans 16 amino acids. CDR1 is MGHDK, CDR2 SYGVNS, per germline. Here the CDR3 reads CASSTDREDNTDTQYF. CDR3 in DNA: TGTGCCAGCAGTACCGACAGGGAGGACAACACAGATACGCAGTATTTT.

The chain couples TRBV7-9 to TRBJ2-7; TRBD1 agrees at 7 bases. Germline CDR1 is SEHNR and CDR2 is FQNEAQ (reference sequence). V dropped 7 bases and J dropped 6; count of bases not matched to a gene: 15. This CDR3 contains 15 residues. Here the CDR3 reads CASTNPGGPSSEQYF. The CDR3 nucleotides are TGTGCCAGCACCAACCCAGGGGGTCCCTCGTCCGAGCAGTACTTC.

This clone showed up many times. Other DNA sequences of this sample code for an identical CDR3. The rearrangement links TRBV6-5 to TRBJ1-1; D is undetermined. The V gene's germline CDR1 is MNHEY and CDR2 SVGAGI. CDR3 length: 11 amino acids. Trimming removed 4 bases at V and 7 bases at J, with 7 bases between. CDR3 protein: CASSSRSEAFF. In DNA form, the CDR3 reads TGTGCCAGCAGTTCCCGCAGTGAAGCTTTCTTT.

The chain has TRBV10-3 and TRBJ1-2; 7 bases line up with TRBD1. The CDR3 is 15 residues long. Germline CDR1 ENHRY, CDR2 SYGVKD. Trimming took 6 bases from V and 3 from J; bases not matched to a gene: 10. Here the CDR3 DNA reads TGTGCCATCAGCTCGGAGGGGACAGCTTACTATGGCTACACCTTC. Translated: CAISSEGTAYYGYTF.